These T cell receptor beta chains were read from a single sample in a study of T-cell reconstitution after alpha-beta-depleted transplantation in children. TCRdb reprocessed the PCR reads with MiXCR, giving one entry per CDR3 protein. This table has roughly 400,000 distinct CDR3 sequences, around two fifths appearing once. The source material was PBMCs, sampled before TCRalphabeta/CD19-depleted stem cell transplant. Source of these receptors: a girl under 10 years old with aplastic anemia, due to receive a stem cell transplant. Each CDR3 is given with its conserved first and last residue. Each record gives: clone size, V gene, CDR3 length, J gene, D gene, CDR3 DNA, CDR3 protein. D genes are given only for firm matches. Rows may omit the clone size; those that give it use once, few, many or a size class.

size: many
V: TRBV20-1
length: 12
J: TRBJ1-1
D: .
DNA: TGCAGTGCGTTACTCGGCGGAGTTGAAGCTTTCTTT
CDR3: CSALLGGVEAFF

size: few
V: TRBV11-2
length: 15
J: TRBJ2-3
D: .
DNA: TGTGCCAGCAGCTCCTTAAGGGTCACAGCAGATACGCAGTATTTT
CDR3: CASSSLRVTADTQYF

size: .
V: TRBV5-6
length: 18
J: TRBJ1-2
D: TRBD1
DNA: TGTGCCAGCAGCTTGGGTTCCGCGACAGGGACGCGGAGCTATGGCTACACCTTC
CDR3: CASSLGSATGTRSYGYTF

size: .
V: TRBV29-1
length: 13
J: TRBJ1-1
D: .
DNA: TGCAGCGTTGATCTGGGGATAAGTACTGAAGCTTTCTTT
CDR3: CSVDLGISTEAFF

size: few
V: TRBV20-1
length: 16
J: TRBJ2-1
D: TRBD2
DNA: TGCAGTGCTAGAGCTCCTAGCGGGGCAAGCTACAATGAGCAGTTCTTC
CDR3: CSARAPSGASYNEQFF

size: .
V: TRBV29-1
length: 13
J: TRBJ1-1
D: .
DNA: TGCAGCGCCCCCGGACAGATGAACACTGAAGCTTTCTTT
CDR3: CSAPGQMNTEAFF

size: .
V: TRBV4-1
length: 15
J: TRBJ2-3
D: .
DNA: TGCGCCAGCAGCCAAGATCCACAGTACACAGATACGCAGTATTTT
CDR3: CASSQDPQYTDTQYF

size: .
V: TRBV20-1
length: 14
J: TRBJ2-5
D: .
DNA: TGCAGTGCTAACGGGGCGGGGGCGGAGGAGACCCAGTACTTC
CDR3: CSANGAGAEETQYF

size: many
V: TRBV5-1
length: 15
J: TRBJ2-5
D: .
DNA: TGCGCCAGCAGCATCCTATCGAATCGGGAAGAGACCCAGTACTTC
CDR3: CASSILSNREETQYF

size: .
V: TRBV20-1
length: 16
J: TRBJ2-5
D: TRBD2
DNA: TGCAGTGCTCCCGGGACTAGCGGGGGACAGCAACGGACCCAGTACTTC
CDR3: CSAPGTSGGQQRTQYF

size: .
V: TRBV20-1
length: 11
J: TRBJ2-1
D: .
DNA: TGCAGTGCCACCTCCCCCAATGAGCAGTTCTTC
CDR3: CSATSPNEQFF

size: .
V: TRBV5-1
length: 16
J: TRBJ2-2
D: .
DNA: TGCGCCAGCAGCTCGGGAGCAGGGATCGCGTCCGGGGAGCTGTTTTTT
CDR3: CASSSGAGIASGELFF

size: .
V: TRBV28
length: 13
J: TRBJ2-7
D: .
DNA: TGTGCCAGCAGTCCCCAACCCTCTTGGGAGCAGTACTTC
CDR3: CASSPQPSWEQYF

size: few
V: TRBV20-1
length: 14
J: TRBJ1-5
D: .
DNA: TGCAGTGCTCTCGGACCTAGCTTCAATCAGCCCCAGCATTTT
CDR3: CSALGPSFNQPQHF

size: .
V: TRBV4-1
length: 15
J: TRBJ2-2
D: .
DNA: TGCGCCAGCAGCCAAGATGGGGTTGTTATCGGGGAGCTGTTTTTT
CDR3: CASSQDGVVIGELFF

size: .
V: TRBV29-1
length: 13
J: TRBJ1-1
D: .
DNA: TGCAGCGTTGACGAGAGGGGTAGGACTGAAGCTTTCTTT
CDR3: CSVDERGRTEAFF

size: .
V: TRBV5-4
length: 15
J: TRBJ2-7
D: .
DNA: TGTGCCAGCAGCCGCTCCGGGCTCCCTCCCTACGAGCAGTACTTC
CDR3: CASSRSGLPPYEQYF

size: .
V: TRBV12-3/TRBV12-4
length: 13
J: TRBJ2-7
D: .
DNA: TGTGCCAGCAGTTGGGGCGAAGCCTACGAGCAGTACTTC
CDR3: CASSWGEAYEQYF

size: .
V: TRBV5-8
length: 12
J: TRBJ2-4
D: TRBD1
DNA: TGTGCCAGCAGCTTCCAGGGGGCCATTCAGTACTTC
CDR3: CASSFQGAIQYF

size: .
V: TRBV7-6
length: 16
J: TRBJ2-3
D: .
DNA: TGTGCCAGCAGCACCAGTGACGGAATACACGGAGATACGCAGTATTTT
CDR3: CASSTSDGIHGDTQYF

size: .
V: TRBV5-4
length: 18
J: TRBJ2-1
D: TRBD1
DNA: TGTGCCAGCAGGGACCGGGACAGGGCATTTGGGACCTACAATGAGCAGTTCTTC
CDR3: CASRDRDRAFGTYNEQFF

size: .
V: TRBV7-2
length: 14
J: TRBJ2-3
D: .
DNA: TGTGCCAGCAGCTCCGCGATAGCTGCAGATACGCAGTATTTT
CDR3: CASSSAIAADTQYF

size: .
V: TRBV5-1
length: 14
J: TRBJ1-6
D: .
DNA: TGCGCCAGCAGCTTGGGCAGGGAGGATTCACCCCTCCACTTT
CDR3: CASSLGREDSPLHF

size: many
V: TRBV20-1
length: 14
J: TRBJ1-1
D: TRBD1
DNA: TGCAGTTCCGCGAGGAACAGGGGGAACACTGAAGCTTTCTTT
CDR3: CSSARNRGNTEAFF

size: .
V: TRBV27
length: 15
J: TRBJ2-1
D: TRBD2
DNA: TGTGCCAGCACCTTGGGGCCTAGCGGTTACAATGAGCAGTTCTTC
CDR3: CASTLGPSGYNEQFF

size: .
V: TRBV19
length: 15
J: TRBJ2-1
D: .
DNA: TGTGCCAGTAGTACTACAGCACAGGGGAGGGATGAGCAGTTCTTC
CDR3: CASSTTAQGRDEQFF

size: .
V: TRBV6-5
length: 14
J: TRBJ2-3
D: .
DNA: TGTGCCAGCAGTTACAGCGCTAACACAGATACGCAGTATTTT
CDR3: CASSYSANTDTQYF

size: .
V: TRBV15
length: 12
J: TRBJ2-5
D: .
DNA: TGTGCCACCGCACCCGAAAAGGGGACCCAGTACTTC
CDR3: CATAPEKGTQYF

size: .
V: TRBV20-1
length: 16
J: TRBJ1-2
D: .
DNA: TGCAGTGCTAGAAGGGTCCGACAGGCCCCTAACTATGGCTACACCTTC
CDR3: CSARRVRQAPNYGYTF

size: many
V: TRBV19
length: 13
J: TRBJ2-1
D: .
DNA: TGTGCCAGTATGGCGGGAACTTACAATGAGCAGTTCTTC
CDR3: CASMAGTYNEQFF

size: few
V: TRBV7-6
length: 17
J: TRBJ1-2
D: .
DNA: TGTGCCAGCAGCTTAGGGCCCCTGTCGGACAGAAGGGATGGCTACACCTTC
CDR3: CASSLGPLSDRRDGYTF

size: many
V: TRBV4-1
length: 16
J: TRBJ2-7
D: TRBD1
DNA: TGCGCCAGCAGCCAAGATCCGGCAGGGGGCTACTACGAGCAGTACTTC
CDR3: CASSQDPAGGYYEQYF

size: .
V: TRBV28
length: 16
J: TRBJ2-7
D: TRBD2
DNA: TGTGCCAGCAGTTTGCGGGGGGCGGCCTTCTCCTACGAGCAGTACTTC
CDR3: CASSLRGAAFSYEQYF

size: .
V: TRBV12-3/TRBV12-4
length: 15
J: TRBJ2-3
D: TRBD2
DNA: TGTGCCAGCAGCCAAGGACTAGCTTTCACAGATACGCAGTATTTT
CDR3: CASSQGLAFTDTQYF

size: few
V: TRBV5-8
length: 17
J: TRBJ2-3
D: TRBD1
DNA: TGTGCCAGCAGCTTGGAGGGGACAGGGGGGGGAACAGATACGCAGTATTTT
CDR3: CASSLEGTGGGTDTQYF

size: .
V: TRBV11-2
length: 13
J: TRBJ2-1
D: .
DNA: TGTGCCAGCAGCAGAGATCGGGACTTTGAGCAGTTCTTC
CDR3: CASSRDRDFEQFF

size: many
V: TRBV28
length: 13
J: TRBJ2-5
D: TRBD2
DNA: TGTGCCAGCAACCGGGAGGGCCGGGAGACCCAGTACTTC
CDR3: CASNREGRETQYF

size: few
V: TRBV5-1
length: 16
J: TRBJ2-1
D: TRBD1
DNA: TGCGCCAGCAGCCAACGGGACAGGGGGCCAGACAATGAGCAGTTCTTC
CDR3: CASSQRDRGPDNEQFF

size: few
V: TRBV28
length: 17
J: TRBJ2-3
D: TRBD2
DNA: TGTGCCAGCACACTCACCGGGACTAGCGGAGTCACAGATACGCAGTATTTT
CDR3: CASTLTGTSGVTDTQYF

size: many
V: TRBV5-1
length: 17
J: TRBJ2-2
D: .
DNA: TGCGCCAGCAGCTTGGCCGTAGGGAATGCGAACACCGGGGAGCTTTTTTTT
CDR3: CASSLAVGNANTGELFF

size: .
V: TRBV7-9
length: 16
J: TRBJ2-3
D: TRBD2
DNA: TGTGCCAGCAGCGAGACAGGGACTAGCGCCACAGATACGCAGTATTTT
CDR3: CASSETGTSATDTQYF

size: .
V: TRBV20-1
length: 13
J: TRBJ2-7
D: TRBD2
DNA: TGCAGTGCGGTGACTAGCTTAGGCCACGAGCAGTACTTC
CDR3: CSAVTSLGHEQYF

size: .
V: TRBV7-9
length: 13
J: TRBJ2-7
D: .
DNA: TGTGCCAGCAGCCCAATCGAAACCTACGAGCAGTACTTC
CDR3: CASSPIETYEQYF

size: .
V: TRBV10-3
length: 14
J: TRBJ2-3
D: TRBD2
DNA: TGTGCCATCGGGACTAGTCGGGGCACAGATACGCAGTATTTT
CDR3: CAIGTSRGTDTQYF

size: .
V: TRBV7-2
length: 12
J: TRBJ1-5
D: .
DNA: TGTGCCAGCAGCTCTTTACTTGGGCCCCAGCATTTT
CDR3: CASSSLLGPQHF

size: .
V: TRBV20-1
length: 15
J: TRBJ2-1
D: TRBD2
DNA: TGCAGTGCTCCTCCCTCGGGGGGGACCTACAATGAGCAGTTCTTC
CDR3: CSAPPSGGTYNEQFF

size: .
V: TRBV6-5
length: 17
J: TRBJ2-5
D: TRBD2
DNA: TGTGCCAGCAGTTGGATGACGGGACTATGGGACCAAGAGACCCAGTACTTC
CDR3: CASSWMTGLWDQETQYF

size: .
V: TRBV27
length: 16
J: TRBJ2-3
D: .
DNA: TGTGCCAGCAGCGACTTGGGAGAGGGCATCACAGATACGCAGTATTTT
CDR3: CASSDLGEGITDTQYF

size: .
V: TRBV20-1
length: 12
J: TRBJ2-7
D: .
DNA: TGCAGTGCGGTCGAGAAGGGGGGCGAGCAGTACTTC
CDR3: CSAVEKGGEQYF

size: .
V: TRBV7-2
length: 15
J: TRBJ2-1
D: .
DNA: TGTGCCAGCAGCTTTACTAGAAAGGGTAGGGATGAGCAGTTCTTC
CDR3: CASSFTRKGRDEQFF

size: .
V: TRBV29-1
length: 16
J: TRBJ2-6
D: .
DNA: TGCAGCGTTGATGGGGGCTACGGGGCTGGGGCCAACGTCCTGACTTTC
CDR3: CSVDGGYGAGANVLTF

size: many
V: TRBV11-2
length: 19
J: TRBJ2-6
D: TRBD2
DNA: TGTGCCAGCAGCTTAAATCATCGGGAGGGCCGCTCTGGGGCCAACGTCCTGACTTTC
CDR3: CASSLNHREGRSGANVLTF

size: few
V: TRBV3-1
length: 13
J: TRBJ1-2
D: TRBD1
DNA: TGTGCCAGCAGCTTTACAGGGGCGGCTGGCTACACCTTC
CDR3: CASSFTGAAGYTF

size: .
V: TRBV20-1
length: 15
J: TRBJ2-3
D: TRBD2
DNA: TGCAGTGCTCCTCGTAGCGGGAAGAGCACAGATACGCAGTATTTT
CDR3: CSAPRSGKSTDTQYF

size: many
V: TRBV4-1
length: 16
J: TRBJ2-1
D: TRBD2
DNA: TGCGCCAGCAGCCCCCGGTGGCGGGAGGGCCCGAATGAGCAGTTCTTC
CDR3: CASSPRWREGPNEQFF

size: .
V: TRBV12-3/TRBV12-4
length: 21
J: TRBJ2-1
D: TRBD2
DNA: TGTGCCAGCAGTTCCCCCTTCGGACTAGCGGGGGGAAGGCGCTCCTACAATGAGCAGTTCTTC
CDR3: CASSSPFGLAGGRRSYNEQFF

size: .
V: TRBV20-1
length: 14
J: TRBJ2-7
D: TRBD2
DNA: TGCAGTGTAGATAGCGGGAGGGCGTCCTACGAGCAGTACTTC
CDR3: CSVDSGRASYEQYF

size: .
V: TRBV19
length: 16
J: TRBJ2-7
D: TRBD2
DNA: TGTGCCAGTTCCCTGCTAGCGGGGCCTCCATCCTACGAGCAGTACTTC
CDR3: CASSLLAGPPSYEQYF

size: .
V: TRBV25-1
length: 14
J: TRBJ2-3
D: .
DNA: TGTGCCAGCAGTGACCAGGGGCGCACAGATACGCAGTATTTT
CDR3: CASSDQGRTDTQYF